Listed below are T cell receptor beta chains from one sample, sequenced in a study of blood T cells in healthy people across ages. TCRdb redid the calling of the 5' RACE reads with MiXCR, one entry per CDR3 protein. This table has roughly 1 million distinct CDR3 sequences, 20% to 25% appearing once. This sample also appeared in a second study, on T cells of mothers and their children.

Sequencing was performed on blood. All receptors derive from a girl aged 2 to 10 in good health. Each CDR3 is given with its conserved first and last residue. The D gene is left open where the match is weak. A row's size may be missing; if present it is once, few, many or a size class.

D: .
V: TRBV6-5
J: TRBJ1-2
size: .
DNA: TGTGCCAGCAGTTACGCCGATGGGGAGGGCTACACCTTC
CDR3: CASSYADGEGYTF

D: .
V: TRBV4-3
J: TRBJ2-1
size: .
DNA: TGCGCCAGCAGCCAAGAGGCTAGCCCTACCGGGGGTGAGCAGTTCTTC
CDR3: CASSQEASPTGGEQFF

D: .
V: TRBV12-3/TRBV12-4
J: TRBJ1-4
size: .
DNA: TGTGCCAGCAGCTCTATTTGGGGGTCTCATGAAAAACTGTTTTTT
CDR3: CASSSIWGSHEKLFF

D: TRBD1
V: TRBV6-2/TRBV6-3
J: TRBJ2-7
size: .
DNA: TGTGCCAGCCTCCCGTCCGGGACAGGGTCCCACGAGCAGTACTTC
CDR3: CASLPSGTGSHEQYF

D: .
V: TRBV7-6
J: TRBJ2-7
size: .
DNA: TGTGCCAGCAGCTTAGACGTCGGTATCTCCTACGAGCAGTACTTC
CDR3: CASSLDVGISYEQYF

D: .
V: TRBV20-1
J: TRBJ1-1
size: .
DNA: TGCAGTGGTAAAGGGGGGGGCCTAACATATGAAGCTTTCTTT
CDR3: CSGKGGGLTYEAFF

D: .
V: TRBV7-2
J: TRBJ1-3
size: few
DNA: TGTGCCGATCCTCTCTCAGGCGGAAACACCATATATTTT
CDR3: CADPLSGGNTIYF

D: TRBD1
V: TRBV4-1
J: TRBJ1-2
size: .
DNA: TGCGCCAGCAGCCAGAGGACAGGAGCTAACTATGGCTACACCTTC
CDR3: CASSQRTGANYGYTF

D: .
V: TRBV20-1
J: TRBJ2-5
size: .
DNA: TGCAGTGCTAGCAGACAGGAAGAGACCCAGTACTTC
CDR3: CSASRQEETQYF

D: .
V: TRBV7-2
J: TRBJ2-7
size: .
DNA: TGTGCCAGCAGCCTCAATGCTGGGGGTGGCGAGCAGTACTTC
CDR3: CASSLNAGGGEQYF

D: .
V: TRBV5-1
J: TRBJ1-2
size: few
DNA: TGCGCCAGCAGCCCCGAAGGCGGGAAAAACTATGGCTACACCTTC
CDR3: CASSPEGGKNYGYTF

D: .
V: TRBV29-1
J: TRBJ1-1
size: .
DNA: TGCAGCGCCCAGGGTTTGTACACTGAAGCTTTCTTT
CDR3: CSAQGLYTEAFF

D: .
V: TRBV7-9
J: TRBJ1-2
size: few
DNA: TGTGCCAGCAGCTTAACATCCGCATCCTCCGGGACGGCGAACTATGGCTACACCTTC
CDR3: CASSLTSASSGTANYGYTF

D: .
V: TRBV5-1
J: TRBJ2-7
size: .
DNA: TGCGCCAGCAGCCCGACCGGCTATCCCCAGTCCTACGAGCAGTACTTC
CDR3: CASSPTGYPQSYEQYF

D: .
V: TRBV29-1
J: TRBJ2-7
size: few
DNA: TGCAGCGTGGGTAAGACAGAGCCCTACGAGCAGTACTTC
CDR3: CSVGKTEPYEQYF

D: .
V: TRBV25-1
J: TRBJ1-2
size: few
DNA: TGTGCCAGCAGTATGGGAGGACCTGCAAGCCGGGGCTACACCTTC
CDR3: CASSMGGPASRGYTF

D: .
V: TRBV5-1
J: TRBJ1-3
size: few
DNA: TGCGCCAGCAGCTTGCAGGGAGACGGCGGAAACACCATATATTTT
CDR3: CASSLQGDGGNTIYF

D: .
V: TRBV19
J: TRBJ2-3
size: .
DNA: TGTGCCAGTAGTAGGCGGCCTCTTAGCACAGATACGCAGTATTTT
CDR3: CASSRRPLSTDTQYF

D: .
V: TRBV5-1
J: TRBJ2-7
size: .
DNA: TGCGCCAGCAGCTTATGGGGACACCTCTACGAGCAGTACTTC
CDR3: CASSLWGHLYEQYF

D: TRBD2
V: TRBV12-3/TRBV12-4
J: TRBJ2-7
size: .
DNA: TGTGCCAGCAGCACACAACTAGCGGTTCAGTACGAGCAGTACTTC
CDR3: CASSTQLAVQYEQYF

D: TRBD2
V: TRBV7-2
J: TRBJ2-5
size: .
DNA: TGTGCCAGCAGCTCCGGGGGGGCCGCCGAGGAGACCCAGTACTTC
CDR3: CASSSGGAAEETQYF

D: TRBD2
V: TRBV29-1
J: TRBJ2-5
size: few
DNA: TGCAGCGTACAAAGCATTGGACTAGCGGGAATAACCTCCCAAGAGACCCAGTACTTC
CDR3: CSVQSIGLAGITSQETQYF

D: TRBD1
V: TRBV10-3
J: TRBJ1-2
size: few
DNA: TGTGCCATCAGTGAGACAAAGAACGACAGGGAAACATATGGCTACACCTTC
CDR3: CAISETKNDRETYGYTF

D: .
V: TRBV12-3/TRBV12-4
J: TRBJ2-3
size: .
DNA: TGTGCCAGCAGACCAACTCGGGACGGACTTACAGATACGCAGTATTTT
CDR3: CASRPTRDGLTDTQYF

D: .
V: TRBV7-6
J: TRBJ2-7
size: .
DNA: TGTGCCAGCAGCCCTTCAGCTCAGGGTGGCTACGAGCAGTACTTC
CDR3: CASSPSAQGGYEQYF

D: .
V: TRBV27
J: TRBJ2-1
size: few
DNA: TGTGCCAGCAGTTTGGTAGCCTACAATGAGCAGTTCTTC
CDR3: CASSLVAYNEQFF

D: TRBD1
V: TRBV12-3/TRBV12-4
J: TRBJ1-4
size: .
DNA: TGTGCCAGCAGAAACTCAGGGGGCGCGGGGAGGAAACTGTTTTTT
CDR3: CASRNSGGAGRKLFF

D: .
V: TRBV7-2
J: TRBJ2-1
size: .
DNA: TGTGCCAGCAGCGGGACGGTGCAGGGCAATGAGCAGTTCTTC
CDR3: CASSGTVQGNEQFF

D: .
V: TRBV7-2
J: TRBJ1-5
size: few
DNA: TGTGCCAGCAGCTTATTTTTGGGCAATCAGCCCCAGCATTTT
CDR3: CASSLFLGNQPQHF

D: TRBD2
V: TRBV7-9
J: TRBJ2-4
size: .
DNA: TGTGCCAGCAGCCCCGGTAGCGGGGGGCTAGCCAAAAACATTCAGTACTTC
CDR3: CASSPGSGGLAKNIQYF

D: .
V: TRBV7-9
J: TRBJ2-7
size: .
DNA: TGTGCCAGCAGCTTAGTCGTTACAGTCAACGAGCAGTACTTC
CDR3: CASSLVVTVNEQYF

D: .
V: TRBV11-1
J: TRBJ2-4
size: many
DNA: TGTGCCAGCAGCGAAGGAGGAGCCAAAAACATTCAGTACTTC
CDR3: CASSEGGAKNIQYF

D: TRBD1
V: TRBV20-1
J: TRBJ1-5
size: .
DNA: TGCAGTGCTACCACCCAGGCGCGGACAGGACCGATTAGCAATCAGCCCCAGCATTTT
CDR3: CSATTQARTGPISNQPQHF

D: .
V: TRBV3-1
J: TRBJ2-5
size: .
DNA: TGTGCCAGCAGCCAAGGGCACGGGGGGCGGGAGACCCAGTACTTC
CDR3: CASSQGHGGRETQYF

D: TRBD2
V: TRBV6-1
J: TRBJ2-4
size: .
DNA: TGTGCCAGCAGTGCCATTTCGGGGAGGGCGGACATTCAGTACTTC
CDR3: CASSAISGRADIQYF

D: .
V: TRBV7-2
J: TRBJ1-4
size: .
DNA: TGTGCCAGCAGCTTAGTAACTAGGAATGAAAAACTGTTTTTT
CDR3: CASSLVTRNEKLFF

D: .
V: TRBV20-1
J: TRBJ2-7
size: .
DNA: TGCAGTGCTAGAGACCCACAATCGACCCATTCCTACGAGCAGTACTTC
CDR3: CSARDPQSTHSYEQYF

D: TRBD1
V: TRBV11-2
J: TRBJ1-2
size: .
DNA: TGTGCCAGCAGCCCAACAGGGGGTGGGAGCTATGGCTACACCTTC
CDR3: CASSPTGGGSYGYTF

D: .
V: TRBV2
J: TRBJ1-5
size: few
DNA: TGTGCCAGCAGTGACTTTGGGGGTTATCAGCCCCAGCATTTT
CDR3: CASSDFGGYQPQHF

D: TRBD2
V: TRBV7-2
J: TRBJ2-3
size: .
DNA: TGTGCCAGCAGCCTGCAGACGGGGGGTGATACGCAGTATTTT
CDR3: CASSLQTGGDTQYF

D: .
V: TRBV7-6
J: TRBJ1-2
size: .
DNA: TGTGCCAGCAGCCCCTGGGTTCTCTATGGCTACACCTTC
CDR3: CASSPWVLYGYTF